This T cell receptor beta chain originates from a study of cytomegalovirus exposure and HLA in healthy donors. Likely unrecorded immune exposures existed in these nominally healthy donors. Use of 60 Vbeta and 13 Jbeta primers characterized the PCR. The method was immunoSEQ multiplex PCR; TCRdb's version includes in-frame clones alone and lacks a portion of them. Of under 200,000 clones listed, about three quarters are singletons. The germline gives CDR1 SQVTM, CDR2 ANQGSEA. The CDR3 runs 14 residues. J was trimmed by 4 bases and V by 3 bases; bases with no gene match: 9. The clonotype comes from a woman between 25 and 40 years old in good health and CMV-seronegative. This chain links TRBV29-1 with TRBJ2-7; TRBD1 agrees at 7 bases. The specimen was PBMCs. Here the CDR3 DNA reads TGCAGCGTTGAGGGGGCAGGGGGTGGGTACGAGCAGTACTTC. Translation: CSVEGAGGGYEQYF.